These 21 T cell receptor beta chains were sequenced from one sample in a study of blood T cell repertoires in COVID-19. Profiled with immunoSEQ multiplex PCR; TCRdb holds only in-frame clones, not every one. This table has hundreds of thousands of clones, roughly 85% appearing once. Sequenced input: peripheral blood. The receptor source for this set is a woman aged 18-29 years who had recovered from COVID-19.

The rearrangement joins TRBV5-1 to TRBJ2-1; 10 bases fit TRBD2. The V segment lost 8 bases and the J segment 5 bases; nucleotides outside the gene matches: 10. The CDR3 runs 15 residues. The germline CDR1 and CDR2 sequences are SGHRS and YFSETQ. The CDR3 DNA follows: TGCGCCAGTCATAGATCTAGCGGGGGTAACAATGAGCAGTTCTTC. Amino acid sequence: CASHRSSGGNNEQFF.

The gene calls are TRBV30 and TRBJ1-2; D perhaps matches TRBD1 (5 bases). CDR3 length: 14 amino acids. Trimming shortened V by 0 bases and J by 3 bases, and 11 bases separated the two germline ends. The germline gives CDR1 GTSNPN, CDR2 SVGIG (reference sequence). The CDR3 DNA sequence: TGTGCCTGGAGTGTAAGGCCGGGGGACTATGGCTACACCTTC. It is translated as CAWSVRPGDYGYTF.

V gene TRBV19 combines with J gene TRBJ1-1; 8 bases line up with TRBD1. There are 14 residues in the CDR3. CDR1 and CDR2 (germline): LNHDA, SQIVND (reference sequence). After removal of 6 bases from V and 0 bases from J, the junction contained 3 bases not matched to a gene. CDR3 bases: TGTGCCAGTAGGCGGGACAGGCTGAACACTGAAGCTTTCTTT. Amino acids: CASRRDRLNTEAFF.

This chain joins TRBV5-8 and TRBJ2-7; 8 bases line up with TRBD2. The length of the CDR3 is 16 residues. V dropped 3 bases and J dropped 4; count of bases not matched to a gene: 12. The germline CDR1 and CDR2 sequences are SGHTS and YDEGEE. CDR3: CASSSLTSGVRYEQYF. CDR3 in DNA: TGTGCCAGCAGCTCTTTAACTAGCGGAGTTCGGTACGAGCAGTACTTC.

The rearrangement uses TRBV24-1 and TRBJ2-3; D is possibly TRBD2 (6 bases). Per germline, CDR1 KGHDR and CDR2 SFDVKD. This CDR3 is 17 amino acids long. Trimming left V 1 base short and J 0 bases short, with 13 bases between. The CDR3 sequence: CATSDLGSGPSTDTQYF. CDR3 in DNA: TGTGCCACCAGTGATTTAGGGAGCGGGCCTAGCACAGATACGCAGTATTTT.

The V gene is TRBV7-6, the J gene TRBJ1-1; 10 nucleotides line up with TRBD1. Germline assignment: CDR1 SGHVS and CDR2 FNYEAQ. J gave up 1 base and V 3 bases, and 11 bases lay outside the gene matches. This CDR3 has 18 amino acids. CDR3 amino acids: CASSFFSGDRGQNTEAFF. The CDR3 DNA sequence: TGTGCCAGCAGCTTCTTCTCGGGGGACAGGGGACAGAACACTGAAGCTTTCTTT.

The rearrangement joins TRBV4-2 to TRBJ2-1, with D maybe TRBD2 (6 bases). The germline V gene has CDR1 LGHNA and CDR2 YNFKEQ. V lost 4 bases to trimming and J lost 0 bases, with 13 bases between them. The length of the CDR3 is 16 residues. The CDR3 protein is CASSPSSASSYNEQFF. The CDR3, as DNA: TGTGCCAGCAGCCCTTCTAGCGCGAGCTCCTACAATGAGCAGTTCTTC.

V is TRBV30 and J is TRBJ2-2, with 8 nucleotides matching TRBD1. This CDR3 spans 15 amino acids. V dropped 4 bases and J dropped 4; count of bases not matched to a gene: 8. From germline, CDR1 is GTSNPN and CDR2 SVGIG (reference sequence). CDR3 bases: TGTGCCTGGAATATCCGGGACAGGAGCACCGGGGAGCTGTTTTTT. It codes for CAWNIRDRSTGELFF.

V usage is TRBV11-2 and J usage is TRBJ2-1, with 11 nucleotides matching TRBD2. The trim removed 5 bases at V and 0 bases at J, leaving 12 bases unmatched. The CDR3 runs 19 residues. Germline V gives CDR1 SGHAT, CDR2 FQNNGV. In DNA form, the CDR3 reads TGTGCCAGCAGCCCTCACTATTTGACTAGCGGGATCTCCTACAATGAGCAGTTCTTC. It translates to CASSPHYLTSGISYNEQFF.

The V gene is TRBV30, the J gene TRBJ2-2; 12 nucleotides agree with TRBD2. The J segment lost 6 bases and the V segment lost 3 bases, leaving 5 bases of the junction unmatched. CDR3 length: 15 residues. CDR1 and CDR2 (germline): GTSNPN, SVGIG (reference sequence). The chain's CDR3 is CAWRWTSGKAGELFF. As DNA, the CDR3 is TGTGCCTGGAGGTGGACTAGCGGGAAAGCCGGGGAGCTGTTTTTT.

The chain couples TRBV30 to TRBJ2-1, with TRBD2 matching 13 bases. Germline lookup yields CDR1 GTSNPN and CDR2 SVGIG (reference sequence). The CDR3 extends over 15 amino acids. The junction had 6 bases not matched to a gene; V was cut back by 1 base and J by 9 bases. Here the CDR3 reads CAWSGGLAGTGEQFF. Written as DNA, the CDR3 is TGTGCCTGGAGTGGGGGACTAGCGGGAACGGGTGAGCAGTTCTTC.

This chain links TRBV27 with TRBJ1-1, with 9 bases identical to TRBD1. Germline lookup yields CDR1 MNHEY and CDR2 SMNVEV (reference sequence). V dropped 1 base and J dropped 10; count of bases not matched to a gene: 7. The CDR3 consists of 14 residues. For the CDR3, the DNA is TGTGCCAGCAGTTTATTGGGACCGGGACAGGGAGCTTTCTTT. Translation gives CASSLLGPGQGAFF.

The genes are TRBV4-1 and TRBJ2-5, with D possibly matching TRBD1 (5 bases). There are 15 residues in the CDR3. Trimming cost V 2 bases and J 2 bases, with 12 bases left between them. Germline CDR1 is MGHRA and CDR2 is YSYEKL. Written as DNA, the CDR3 is TGCGCCAGCAGCCAACCGGTTGGACATCAAGAGACCCAGTACTTC. It encodes CASSQPVGHQETQYF.

The V and J genes are TRBV30 and TRBJ1-2; D gene ambiguous. The germline V and J ends were trimmed by 0 bases and 2 bases, with 16 bases remaining between them. The CDR3 extends over 16 amino acids. Germline CDR1 and CDR2: GTSNPN and SVGIG (reference sequence). The CDR3 protein is CAWSVIPYGVNYGYTF. In DNA form, the CDR3 reads TGTGCCTGGAGTGTGATACCGTACGGGGTGAACTATGGCTACACCTTC.

This chain uses TRBV6-1 with TRBJ1-2; 7 bases line up with TRBD1. The CDR3 is 20 amino acids. CDR1 is MNHNS, CDR2 SASEGT, per germline. The J segment lost 4 bases and the V segment lost 2 bases, leaving 22 bases of the junction unmatched. The CDR3 DNA reads TGTGCCAGCAGTGAATCTAGCCTATTGACAGTCATAAGGGGGCCCTATGGCTACACCTTC. Protein: CASSESSLLTVIRGPYGYTF.

This clone came up once. The chain carries TRBV4-3 and TRBJ1-4, with TRBD1 as a possible D gene (5 bases). The CDR3 length is 14 residues. The V gene's germline CDR1 is LGHNA and CDR2 YSLEER. V dropped 4 bases and J dropped 2 bases, with 8 bases sitting between them. The DNA for the CDR3 is TGCGCCAGCAGCCTGGGGGGTACTAATGAAAAACTGTTTTTT. Translating gives CASSLGGTNEKLFF.

The chain employs TRBV5-1 and TRBJ1-1; 12 bases map to TRBD1. Germline V gene sequence: CDR1 SGHRS, CDR2 YFSETQ. V lost 5 bases and J lost 3; bases outside the gene matches: 2. This CDR3 is 14 amino acids long. CDR3 sequence: CASRGQGAYTEAFF. The CDR3, as DNA: TGCGCCAGCAGGGGACAGGGGGCGTACACTGAAGCTTTCTTT.

J is TRBJ2-5 and V is TRBV29-1, with 8 bases identical to TRBD2. Germline CDR1 reads SQVTM; CDR2 reads ANQGSEA. CDR3 size: 15 residues. The junction had 13 bases not matched to a gene; V was cut back by 5 bases and J by 5 bases. CDR3 sequence reads: CSVYLPGLVWETQYF. CDR3 DNA sequence: TGCAGCGTTTACCTACCGGGACTAGTATGGGAGACCCAGTACTTC.

This chain joins TRBV5-4 and TRBJ1-5; perhaps TRBD1 as D (6 bases). The germline CDR1 and CDR2 sequences are SGHNT and YYREEE (reference sequence). V lost 2 bases, J lost 4 bases, and 16 bases lay in between. This CDR3 comprises 16 residues. The CDR3 DNA is TGTGCCAGCAGCTTCGGCCCTGTCCAGGGGAATCAGCCCCAGCATTTT. Protein: CASSFGPVQGNQPQHF. The variable domain in full, with the rest retrieved from reference TRBV5-4 and TRBJ1-5, is ETGVTQSPTHLIKTRGQQVTLRCSSQSGHNTVSWYQQALGQGPQFIFQYYREEENGRGNFPPRFSGLQFPNYSSELNVNALELDDSALYLCASSFGPVQGNQPQHFGDGTRLSIL.

The rearrangement uses TRBV6-5 and TRBJ2-7, with D tentatively TRBD1 (8 bases). The length of the CDR3 is 14 residues. Germline V gives CDR1 MNHEY, CDR2 SVGAGI. The V gene lost 4 bases and the J gene lost 5 bases, with 15 bases spanning the gap. The CDR3: CASSSYRGGDEQYF. The DNA for the CDR3 is TGTGCCAGCAGTTCCTACAGGGGGGGGGACGAGCAGTACTTC.

The V call is TRBV7-3, the J call TRBJ1-1, with D possibly TRBD1 on 6 matching bases. This CDR3 has 15 amino acids. The germline V gene has CDR1 SGHTA and CDR2 FQGTGA. V lost 5 bases and J lost 8, with 21 bases in between. CDR3 protein: CASSPAGGIGSEAFF. For the CDR3, the DNA is TGTGCCAGCAGCCCAGCGGGGGGCATCGGTTCCGAAGCTTTCTTT.